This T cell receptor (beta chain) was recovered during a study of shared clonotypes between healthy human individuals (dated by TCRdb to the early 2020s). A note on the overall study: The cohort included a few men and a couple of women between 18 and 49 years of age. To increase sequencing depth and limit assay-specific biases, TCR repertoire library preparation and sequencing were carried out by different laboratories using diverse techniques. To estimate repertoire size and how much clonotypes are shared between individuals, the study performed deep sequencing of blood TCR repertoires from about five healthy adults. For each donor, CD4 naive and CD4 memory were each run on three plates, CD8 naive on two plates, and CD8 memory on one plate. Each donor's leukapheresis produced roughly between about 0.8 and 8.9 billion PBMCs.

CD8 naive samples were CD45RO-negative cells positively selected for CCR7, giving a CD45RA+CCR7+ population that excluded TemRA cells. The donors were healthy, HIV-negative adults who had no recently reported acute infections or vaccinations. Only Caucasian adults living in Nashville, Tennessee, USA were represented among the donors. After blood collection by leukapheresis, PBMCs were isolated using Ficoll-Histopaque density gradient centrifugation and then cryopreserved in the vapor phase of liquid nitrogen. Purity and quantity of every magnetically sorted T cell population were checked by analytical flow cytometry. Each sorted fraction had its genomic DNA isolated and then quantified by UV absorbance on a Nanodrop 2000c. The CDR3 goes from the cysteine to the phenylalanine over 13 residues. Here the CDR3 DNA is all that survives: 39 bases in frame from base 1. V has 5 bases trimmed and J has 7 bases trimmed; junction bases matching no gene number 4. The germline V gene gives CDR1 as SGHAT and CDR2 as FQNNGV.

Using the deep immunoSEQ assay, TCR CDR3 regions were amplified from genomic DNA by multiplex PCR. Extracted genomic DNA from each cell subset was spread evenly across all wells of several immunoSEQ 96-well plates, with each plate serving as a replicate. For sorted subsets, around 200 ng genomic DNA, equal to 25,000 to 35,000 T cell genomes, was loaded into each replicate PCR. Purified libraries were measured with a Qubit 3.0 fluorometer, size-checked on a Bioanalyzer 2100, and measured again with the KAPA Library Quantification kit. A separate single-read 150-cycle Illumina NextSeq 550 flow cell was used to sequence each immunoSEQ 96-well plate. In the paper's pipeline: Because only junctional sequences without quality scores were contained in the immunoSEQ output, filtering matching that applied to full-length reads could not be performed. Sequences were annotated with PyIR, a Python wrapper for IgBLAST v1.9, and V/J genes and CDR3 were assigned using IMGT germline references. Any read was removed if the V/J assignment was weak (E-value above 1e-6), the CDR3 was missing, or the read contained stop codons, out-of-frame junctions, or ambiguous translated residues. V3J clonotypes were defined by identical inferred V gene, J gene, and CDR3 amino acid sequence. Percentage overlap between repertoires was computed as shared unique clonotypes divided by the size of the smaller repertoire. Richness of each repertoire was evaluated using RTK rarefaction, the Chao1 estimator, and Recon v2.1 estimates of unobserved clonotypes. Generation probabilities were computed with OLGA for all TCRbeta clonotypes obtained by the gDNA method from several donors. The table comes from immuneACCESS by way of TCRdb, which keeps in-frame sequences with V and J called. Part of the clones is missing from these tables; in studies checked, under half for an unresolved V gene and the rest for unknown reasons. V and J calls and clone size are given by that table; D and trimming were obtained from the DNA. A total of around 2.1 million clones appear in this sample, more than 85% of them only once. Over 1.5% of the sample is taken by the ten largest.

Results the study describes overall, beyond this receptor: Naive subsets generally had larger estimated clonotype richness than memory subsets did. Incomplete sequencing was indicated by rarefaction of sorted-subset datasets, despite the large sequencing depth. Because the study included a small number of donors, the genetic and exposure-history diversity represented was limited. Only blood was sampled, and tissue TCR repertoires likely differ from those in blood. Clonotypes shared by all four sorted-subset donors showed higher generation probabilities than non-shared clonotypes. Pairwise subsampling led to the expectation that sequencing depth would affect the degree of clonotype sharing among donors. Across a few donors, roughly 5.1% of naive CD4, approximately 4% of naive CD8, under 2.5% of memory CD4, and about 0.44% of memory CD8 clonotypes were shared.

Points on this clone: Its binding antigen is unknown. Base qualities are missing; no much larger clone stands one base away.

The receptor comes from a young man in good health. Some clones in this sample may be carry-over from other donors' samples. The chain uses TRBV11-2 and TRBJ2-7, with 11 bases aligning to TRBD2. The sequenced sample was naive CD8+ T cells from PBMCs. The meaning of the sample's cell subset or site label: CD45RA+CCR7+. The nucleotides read TGTGCCAGCAGCCTATTAGCGGGAGGGGAGCAGTACTTC. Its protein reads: CASSLLAGGEQYF.